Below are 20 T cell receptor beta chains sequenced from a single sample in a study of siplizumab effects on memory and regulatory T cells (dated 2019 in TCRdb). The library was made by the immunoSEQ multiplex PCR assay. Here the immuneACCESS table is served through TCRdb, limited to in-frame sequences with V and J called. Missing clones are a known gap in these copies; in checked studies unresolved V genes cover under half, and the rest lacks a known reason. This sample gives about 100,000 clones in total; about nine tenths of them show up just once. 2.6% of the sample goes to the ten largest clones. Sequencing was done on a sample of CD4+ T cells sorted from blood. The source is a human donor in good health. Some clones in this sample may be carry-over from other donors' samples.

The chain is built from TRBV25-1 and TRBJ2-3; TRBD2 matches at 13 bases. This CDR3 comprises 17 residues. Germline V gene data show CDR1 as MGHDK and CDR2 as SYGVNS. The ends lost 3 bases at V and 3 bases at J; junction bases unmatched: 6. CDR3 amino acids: CASSDGGGLAGTDTQYF. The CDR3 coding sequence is TGTGCCAGCAGTGATGGGGGGGGACTAGCGGGAACAGATACGCAGTATTTT.

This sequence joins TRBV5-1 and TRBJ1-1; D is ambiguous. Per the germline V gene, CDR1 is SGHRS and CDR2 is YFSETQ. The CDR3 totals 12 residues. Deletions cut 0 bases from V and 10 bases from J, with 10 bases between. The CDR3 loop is CASSLEGPGAFF. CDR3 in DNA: TGCGCCAGCAGCTTGGAGGGCCCCGGAGCTTTCTTT.

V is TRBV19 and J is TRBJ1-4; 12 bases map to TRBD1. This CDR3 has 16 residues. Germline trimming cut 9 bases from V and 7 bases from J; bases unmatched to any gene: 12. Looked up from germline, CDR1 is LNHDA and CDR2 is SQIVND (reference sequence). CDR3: CASMGTGGAEGEKLFF. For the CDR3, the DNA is TGTGCCAGCATGGGGACAGGGGGCGCGGAGGGTGAAAAACTGTTTTTT. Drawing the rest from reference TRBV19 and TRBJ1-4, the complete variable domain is DGGITQSPKYLFRKEGQNVTLSCEQNLNHDAMYWYRQDPGQGLRLIYYSQIVNDFQKGDIAEGYSVSREKKESFPLTVTSAQKNPTAFYLCASMGTGGAEGEKLFFGSGTQLSVL.

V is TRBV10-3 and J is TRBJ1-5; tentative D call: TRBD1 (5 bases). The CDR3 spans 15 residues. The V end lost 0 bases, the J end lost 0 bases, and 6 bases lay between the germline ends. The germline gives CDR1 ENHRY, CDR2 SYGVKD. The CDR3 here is CAISESGDSNQPQHF. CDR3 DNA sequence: TGTGCCATCAGTGAGTCAGGGGATAGCAATCAGCCCCAGCATTTT.

The CDR3 here is CASSQGQGGVQETQYF. CDR3 nucleotide sequence: TGTGCCAGCAGCCAAGGACAGGGGGGGGTCCAAGAGACCCAGTACTTC. The chain carries TRBV5-4 and TRBJ2-5; 10 nucleotides agree with TRBD1. This CDR3 has 16 amino acids. After removal of 4 bases from V and 1 base from J, the junction contained 7 bases not matched to a gene. CDR1 is SGHNT and CDR2 is YYREEE in the germline V gene (reference sequence).

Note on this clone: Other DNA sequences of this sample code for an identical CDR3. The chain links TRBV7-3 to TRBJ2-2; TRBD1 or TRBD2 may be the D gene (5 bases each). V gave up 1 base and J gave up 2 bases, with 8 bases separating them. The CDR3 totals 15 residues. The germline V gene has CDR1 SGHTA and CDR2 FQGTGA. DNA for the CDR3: TGTGCCAGCAGCTTAAGGGGGAGTAACACCGGGGAGCTGTTTTTT. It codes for CASSLRGSNTGELFF.

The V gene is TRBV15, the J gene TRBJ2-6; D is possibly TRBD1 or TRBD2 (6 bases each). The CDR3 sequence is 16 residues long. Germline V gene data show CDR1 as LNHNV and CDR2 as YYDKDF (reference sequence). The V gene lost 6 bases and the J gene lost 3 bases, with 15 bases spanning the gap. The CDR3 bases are TGTGCCACCAGTCTTTGGAGGGGGGATGGGGCCAACGTCCTGACTTTC. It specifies CATSLWRGDGANVLTF. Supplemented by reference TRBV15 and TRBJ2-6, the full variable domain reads DAMVIQNPRYQVTQFGKPVTLSCSQTLNHNVMYWYQQKSSQAPKLLFHYYDKDFNNEADTPDNFQSRRPNTSFCFLDIRSPGLGDTAMYLCATSLWRGDGANVLTFGAGSRLTVL.

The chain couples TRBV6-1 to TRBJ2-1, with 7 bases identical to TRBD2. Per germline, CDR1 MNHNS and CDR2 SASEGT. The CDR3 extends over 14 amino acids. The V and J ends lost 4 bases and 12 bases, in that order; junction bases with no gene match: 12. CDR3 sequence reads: CASSARGIGERQFF. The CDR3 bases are TGTGCCAGCAGTGCGCGGGGGATAGGGGAGAGGCAGTTCTTC.

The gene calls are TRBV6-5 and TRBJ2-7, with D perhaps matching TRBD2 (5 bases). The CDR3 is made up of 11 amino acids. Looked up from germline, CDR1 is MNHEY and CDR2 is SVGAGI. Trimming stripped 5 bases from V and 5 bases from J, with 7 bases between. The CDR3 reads CASSQLDEQYF. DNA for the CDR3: TGTGCCAGCAGTCAACTAGACGAGCAGTACTTC.

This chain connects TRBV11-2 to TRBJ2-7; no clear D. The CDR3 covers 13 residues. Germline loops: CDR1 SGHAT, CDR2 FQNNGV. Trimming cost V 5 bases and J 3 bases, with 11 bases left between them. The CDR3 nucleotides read TGTGCCAGCAGCGCAGGAGACATCTACGAGCAGTACTTC. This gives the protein CASSAGDIYEQYF.

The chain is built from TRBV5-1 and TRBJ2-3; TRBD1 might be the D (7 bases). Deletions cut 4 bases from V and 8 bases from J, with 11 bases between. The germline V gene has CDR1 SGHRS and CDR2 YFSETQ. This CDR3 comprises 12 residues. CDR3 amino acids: CASSVQGGTQYF. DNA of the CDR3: TGCGCCAGCAGCGTCCAGGGGGGTACGCAGTATTTT.

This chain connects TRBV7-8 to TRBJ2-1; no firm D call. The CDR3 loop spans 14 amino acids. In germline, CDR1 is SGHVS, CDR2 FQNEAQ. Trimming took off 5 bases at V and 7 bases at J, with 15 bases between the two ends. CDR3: CASSGGFGGNEQFF. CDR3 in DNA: TGTGCCAGCAGCGGCGGATTTGGTGGGAATGAGCAGTTCTTC.

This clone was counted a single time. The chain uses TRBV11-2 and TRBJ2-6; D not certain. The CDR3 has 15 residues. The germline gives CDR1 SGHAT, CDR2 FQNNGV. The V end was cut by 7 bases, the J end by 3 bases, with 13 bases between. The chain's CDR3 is CASIPLTFGANVLTF. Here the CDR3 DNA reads TGTGCCAGCATCCCTTTAACCTTTGGGGCCAACGTCCTGACTTTC.

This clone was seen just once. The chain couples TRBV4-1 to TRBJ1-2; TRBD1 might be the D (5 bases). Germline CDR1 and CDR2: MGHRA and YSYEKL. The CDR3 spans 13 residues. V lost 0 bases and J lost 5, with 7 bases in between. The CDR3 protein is CASSQDSGYGYTF. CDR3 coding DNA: TGCGCCAGCAGCCAAGATTCAGGGTATGGCTACACCTTC.

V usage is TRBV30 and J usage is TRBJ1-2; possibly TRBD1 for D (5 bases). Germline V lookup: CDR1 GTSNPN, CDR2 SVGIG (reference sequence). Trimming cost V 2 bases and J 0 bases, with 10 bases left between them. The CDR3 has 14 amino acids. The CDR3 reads CAWSKGRANYGYTF. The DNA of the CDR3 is TGTGCCTGGAGTAAGGGGCGAGCTAACTATGGCTACACCTTC.

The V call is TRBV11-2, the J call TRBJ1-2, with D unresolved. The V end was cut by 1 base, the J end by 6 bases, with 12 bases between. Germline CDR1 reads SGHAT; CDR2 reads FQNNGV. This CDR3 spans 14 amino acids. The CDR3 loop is CASSLGLDRDGYTF. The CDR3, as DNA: TGTGCCAGCAGCTTAGGGTTGGACCGCGATGGCTACACCTTC.

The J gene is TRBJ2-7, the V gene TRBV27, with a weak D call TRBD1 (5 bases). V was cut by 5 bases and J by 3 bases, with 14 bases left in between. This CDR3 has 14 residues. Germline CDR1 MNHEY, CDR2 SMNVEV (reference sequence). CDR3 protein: CASSPLGRNYEQYF. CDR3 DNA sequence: TGTGCCAGCAGTCCACTGGGGCGGAACTACGAGCAGTACTTC.

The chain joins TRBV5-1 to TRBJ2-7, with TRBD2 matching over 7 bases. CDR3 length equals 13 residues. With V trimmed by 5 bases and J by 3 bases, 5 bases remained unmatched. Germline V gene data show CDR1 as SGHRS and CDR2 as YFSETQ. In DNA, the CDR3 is TGCGCCAGCAGAACTAGCGATTTCTACGAGCAGTACTTC. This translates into CASRTSDFYEQYF. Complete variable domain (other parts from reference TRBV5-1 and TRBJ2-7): KAGVTQTPRYLIKTRGQQVTLSCSPISGHRSVSWYQQTPGQGLQFLFEYFSETQRNKGNFPGRFSGRQFSNSRSEMNVSTLELGDSALYLCASRTSDFYEQYFGPGTRLTVT.

The DNA for the CDR3 is TGTGCCAGCAGTGAAATGAGGGCCGCCAATGAGCAGTTCTTC. This translates into CASSEMRAANEQFF. The chain joins TRBV6-1 to TRBJ2-1, with a weak D call TRBD2 (5 bases). V was cut by 2 bases and J by 6 bases, with 11 bases left in between. Germline V gene sequence: CDR1 MNHNS, CDR2 SASEGT. The CDR3 sequence is 14 residues long.

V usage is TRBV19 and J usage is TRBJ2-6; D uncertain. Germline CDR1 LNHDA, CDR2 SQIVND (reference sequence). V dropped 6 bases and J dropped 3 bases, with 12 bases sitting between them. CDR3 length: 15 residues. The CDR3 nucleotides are TGTGCCAGTAGAAGCGACCAAATTGGGGCCAACGTCCTGACTTTC. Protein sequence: CASRSDQIGANVLTF.